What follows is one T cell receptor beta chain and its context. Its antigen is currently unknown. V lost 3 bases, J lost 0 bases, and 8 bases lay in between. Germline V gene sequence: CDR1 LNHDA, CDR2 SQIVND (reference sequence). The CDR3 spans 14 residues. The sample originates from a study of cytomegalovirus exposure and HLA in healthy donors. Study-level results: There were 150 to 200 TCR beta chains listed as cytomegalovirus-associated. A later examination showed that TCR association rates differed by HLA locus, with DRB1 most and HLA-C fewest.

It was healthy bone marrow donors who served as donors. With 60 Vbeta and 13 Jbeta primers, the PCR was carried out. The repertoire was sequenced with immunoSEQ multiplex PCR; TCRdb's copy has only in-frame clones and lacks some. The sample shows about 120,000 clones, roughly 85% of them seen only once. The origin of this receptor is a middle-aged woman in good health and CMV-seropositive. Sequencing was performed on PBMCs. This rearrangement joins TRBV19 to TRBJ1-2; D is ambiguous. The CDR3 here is CASSIAATNYGYTF. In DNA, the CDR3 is TGTGCCAGTAGTATTGCGGCAACTAACTATGGCTACACCTTC.